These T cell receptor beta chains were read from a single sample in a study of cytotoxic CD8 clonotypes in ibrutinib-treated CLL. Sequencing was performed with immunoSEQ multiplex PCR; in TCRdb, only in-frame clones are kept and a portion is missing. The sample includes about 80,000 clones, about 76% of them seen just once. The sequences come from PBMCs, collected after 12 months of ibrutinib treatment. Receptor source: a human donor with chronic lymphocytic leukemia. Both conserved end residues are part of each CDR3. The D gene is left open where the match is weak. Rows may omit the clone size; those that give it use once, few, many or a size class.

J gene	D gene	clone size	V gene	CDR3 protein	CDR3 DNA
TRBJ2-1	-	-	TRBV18	CASSPQTRHEQFF	TGTGCCAGCTCACCCCAGACTAGACATGAGCAGTTCTTC
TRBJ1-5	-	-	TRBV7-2	CASSLADFRNQPQHF	TGTGCCAGCAGCTTAGCGGATTTTCGGAATCAGCCCCAGCATTTT
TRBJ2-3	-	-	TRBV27	CASSLVGGMQYF	TGTGCCAGCAGTTTAGTTGGGGGGATGCAGTATTTT
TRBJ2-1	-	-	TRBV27	CASSLQLGQGPYNEQFF	TGTGCCAGCAGTTTACAACTGGGGCAGGGGCCCTACAATGAGCAGTTCTTC
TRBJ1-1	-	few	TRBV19	CAGCRGASPGTEAFF	TGTGCCGGCTGCCGCGGGGCCTCCCCGGGCACTGAAGCTTTCTTT
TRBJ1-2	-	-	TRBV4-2	CASSQARSRINYGYTF	TGTGCCAGCAGCCAAGCTCGGTCGAGAATTAACTATGGCTACACCTTC
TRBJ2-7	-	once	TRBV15	CATSRDRWDTAYEQYF	TGTGCCACCAGCAGAGATAGGTGGGACACCGCCTACGAGCAGTACTTC
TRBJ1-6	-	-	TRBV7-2	CASSSGGTNNSPLHF	TGTGCCAGCAGCTCCGGCGGGACAAATAATTCACCCCTCCACTTT
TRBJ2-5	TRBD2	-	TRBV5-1	CASSLAGAGVEETQYF	TGCGCCAGCAGCTTGGCCGGAGCGGGAGTGGAAGAGACCCAGTACTTC
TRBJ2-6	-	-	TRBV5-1	CASSSSSSGANVLTF	TGCGCCAGCAGCTCAAGCAGCTCTGGGGCCAACGTCCTGACTTTC
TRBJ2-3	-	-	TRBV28	CASSYQAGGADTQYF	TGTGCCAGCAGTTACCAAGCAGGGGGGGCAGATACGCAGTATTTT
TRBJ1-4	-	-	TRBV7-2	CASSLSQANEKLFF	TGTGCCAGCAGCTTAAGCCAGGCCAATGAAAAACTGTTTTTT
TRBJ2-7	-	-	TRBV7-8	CASSLAGQLRYEQYF	TGTGCCAGCAGCTTAGCGGGGCAGCTCCGCTACGAGCAGTACTTC
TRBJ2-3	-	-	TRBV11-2	CASSFADLSTDTQYF	TGTGCCAGCAGCTTCGCGGACCTTAGCACAGATACGCAGTATTTT
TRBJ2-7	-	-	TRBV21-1	CASSATYEQYF	TGTGCCAGCAGCGCCACCTACGAGCAGTACTTC
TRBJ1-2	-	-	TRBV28	CASSRRKWTVRGRYTF	TGTGCCAGCAGTCGCCGTAAATGGACAGTGCGTGGGCGCTACACCTTC
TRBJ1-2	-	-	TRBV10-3	CAISDTAMGVYGYTF	TGTGCCATCAGTGATACGGCTATGGGGGTCTATGGCTACACCTTC
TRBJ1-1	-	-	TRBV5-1	CASSPQTGTANTEAFF	TGCGCCAGCAGCCCGCAGACCGGGACGGCGAACACTGAAGCTTTCTTT
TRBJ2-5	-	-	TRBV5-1	CASSLAGAKETQYF	TGCGCCAGCAGCTTGGCGGGGGCAAAAGAGACCCAGTACTTC
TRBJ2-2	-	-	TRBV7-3	CASSPDRTGELFF	TGTGCCAGCAGCCCCGACAGGACCGGGGAGCTGTTTTTT
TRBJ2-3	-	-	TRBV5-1	CATAAGVVSGRSTDTQYF	TGCGCCACGGCGGCAGGGGTAGTGTCGGGACGGAGCACAGATACGCAGTATTTT
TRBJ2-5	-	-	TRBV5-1	CASSLDGGGSQETQYF	TGCGCCAGCAGCTTGGACGGCGGGGGCTCCCAAGAGACCCAGTACTTC
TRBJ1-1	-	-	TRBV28	CASSPGGSLGTEAFF	TGTGCCAGCAGCCCCGGGGGGTCGTTGGGGACTGAAGCTTTCTTT
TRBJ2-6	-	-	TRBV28	CASSLGTGVSSGANVLTF	TGTGCCAGCAGTTTGGGGACGGGGGTGAGCTCTGGGGCCAACGTCCTGACTTTC
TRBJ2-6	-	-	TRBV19	CASSMGRGRTGANVLTF	TGTGCCAGTAGTATGGGCCGAGGTCGCACCGGGGCCAACGTCCTGACTTTC
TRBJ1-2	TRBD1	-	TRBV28	CASSLQPTGGVYGYTF	TGTGCCAGCAGTTTGCAGCCAACAGGGGGAGTCTATGGCTACACCTTC
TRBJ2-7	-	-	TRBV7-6	CASSLGQGGDYEQYF	TGTGCCAGCAGCTTGGGGCAGGGGGGAGACTACGAGCAGTACTTC
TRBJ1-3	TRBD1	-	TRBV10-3	CAISDSRDRGGNTIYF	TGTGCCATCAGTGATTCCCGGGACAGGGGGGGAAACACCATATATTTT
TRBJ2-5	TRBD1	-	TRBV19	CASSMGTAKQETQYF	TGTGCCAGTAGTATGGGGACAGCTAAACAAGAGACCCAGTACTTC
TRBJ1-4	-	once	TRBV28	CASSLGAGREKLFF	TGTGCCAGCAGTTTAGGGGCCGGGCGGGAAAAACTGTTTTTT
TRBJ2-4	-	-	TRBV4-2	CASSQEGGSKNIQYF	TGTGCCAGCAGCCAAGAGGGCGGGTCCAAAAACATTCAGTACTTC
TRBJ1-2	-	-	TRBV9	CASSVAGGRGYGYTF	TGTGCCAGCAGCGTAGCGGGGGGCAGGGGCTATGGCTACACCTTC
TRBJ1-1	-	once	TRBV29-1	CSVGLSANTEAFF	TGCAGCGTTGGTTTATCCGCCAACACTGAAGCTTTCTTT
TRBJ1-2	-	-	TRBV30	CAWSPPYGTRVVAGGYTF	TGTGCCTGGAGTCCCCCTTATGGAACCCGTGTAGTAGCGGGAGGCTACACCTTC
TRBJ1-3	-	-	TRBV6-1	CASSEGGATGNTIYF	TGTGCCAGCAGTGAAGGGGGGGCCACTGGAAACACCATATATTTT
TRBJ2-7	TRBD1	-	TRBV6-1	CASTLGGQGAGEQYF	TGTGCCAGCACCCTAGGGGGACAGGGGGCGGGGGAGCAGTACTTC
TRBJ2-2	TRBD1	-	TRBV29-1	CSVEATDRGNTGELFF	TGCAGCGTTGAAGCAACGGACAGGGGGAACACCGGGGAGCTGTTTTTT
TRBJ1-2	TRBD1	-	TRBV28	CASSRGQGIHYYGYTF	TGTGCCAGCAGCCGGGGACAGGGCATCCACTACTATGGCTACACCTTC
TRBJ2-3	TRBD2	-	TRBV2	CASSVPRLAGADTQYF	TGTGCCAGCAGTGTCCCCCGGCTAGCGGGGGCAGATACGCAGTATTTT
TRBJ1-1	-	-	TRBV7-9	CASSYGEYTEAFF	TGTGCCAGCAGCTATGGGGAGTACACTGAAGCTTTCTTT
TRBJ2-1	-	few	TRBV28	CASSLVVAAYNEQFF	TGTGCCAGCAGTTTAGTGGTAGCGGCATACAATGAGCAGTTCTTC
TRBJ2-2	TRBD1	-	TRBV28	CASRTGQGSGELFF	TGTGCCAGCAGGACGGGACAGGGGTCCGGGGAGCTGTTTTTT
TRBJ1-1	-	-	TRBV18	CASSLGADTEAFF	TGTGCCAGCTCCCTCGGAGCGGACACTGAAGCTTTCTTT
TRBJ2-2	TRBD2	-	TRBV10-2	CATRGVQDTGELFF	TGCGCCACCCGGGGGGTTCAGGACACCGGGGAGCTGTTTTTT
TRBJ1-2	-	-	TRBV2	CASITEGYGYTF	TGTGCCAGCATTACGGAGGGCTATGGCTACACCTTC
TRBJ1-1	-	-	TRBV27	CASSLGTNRGEAFF	TGTGCCAGCAGTTTGGGCACGAATCGGGGTGAAGCTTTCTTT
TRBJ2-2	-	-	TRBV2	CASGRGNTGELFF	TGTGCCAGCGGGCGGGGGAACACCGGGGAGCTGTTTTTT
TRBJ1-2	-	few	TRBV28	CATRAEYGYTF	TGTGCCACCAGGGCGGAGTATGGCTACACCTTC
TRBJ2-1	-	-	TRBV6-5	CASSRGTYHNEQFF	TGTGCCAGCAGCCGCGGGACGTACCACAATGAGCAGTTCTTC
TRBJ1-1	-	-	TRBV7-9	CASSRGPTEAFF	TGTGCCAGCAGCCGAGGACCGACTGAAGCTTTCTTT
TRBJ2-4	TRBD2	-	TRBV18	CASSVAGENIQYF	TGTGCCAGCTCAGTAGCGGGGGAAAACATTCAGTACTTC
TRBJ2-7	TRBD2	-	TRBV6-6	CASRPAGPTHEQYF	TGTGCCAGCAGACCAGCGGGACCCACCCACGAGCAGTACTTC
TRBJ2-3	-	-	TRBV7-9	CASSAQGTKDTQYF	TGTGCCAGCAGCGCTCAGGGGACCAAAGATACGCAGTATTTT
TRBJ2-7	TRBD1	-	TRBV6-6	CASSGTVTYEQYF	TGTGCCAGCTCCGGGACAGTTACCTACGAGCAGTACTTC
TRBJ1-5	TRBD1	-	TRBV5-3	CARSPRQGYQPQHF	TGTGCCAGAAGCCCCCGACAGGGGTATCAGCCCCAGCATTTT
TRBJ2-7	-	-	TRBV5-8	CASSRRDGPYEQYF	TGTGCCAGCAGCCGACGGGACGGTCCCTACGAGCAGTACTTC
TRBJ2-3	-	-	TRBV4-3	CASSPDMETDTQYF	TGCGCCAGCAGCCCGGACATGGAGACAGATACGCAGTATTTT
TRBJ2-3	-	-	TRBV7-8	CASRWDRTQYF	TGTGCCAGCAGGTGGGACCGGACGCAGTATTTT
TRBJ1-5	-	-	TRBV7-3	CASSLTRWRAGDQPQHF	TGTGCCAGCAGCTTAACCCGGTGGAGGGCTGGAGATCAGCCCCAGCATTTT